Listed below are T cell receptor beta chains from one sample, sequenced in a study of technical replicates of blood from a few donors. Some clones are missing from TCRdb's copy, which holds only in-frame ones; the method was immunoSEQ multiplex PCR. The sample holds approximately 82,000 clones; roughly 95% are singletons and the top ten take about 0.41%. The source material was T cells isolated from PBMCs. These receptors originate from a human donor in good health. Each CDR3 is given with its conserved first and last residue. Only part of the rows carry a size: once, few, many, or a class if the clone is expanded.

J,size,length,V,CDR3
TRBJ2-2,-,14,TRBV10-3,CAISVDRDSGELFF
TRBJ2-7,-,16,TRBV7-6,CASSYSGRTGAYEQYF
TRBJ2-4,-,13,TRBV5-6,CASSRAWGPIQYF
TRBJ2-2,once,17,TRBV25-1,CASSEPTGIGSTGELFF
TRBJ1-5,-,17,TRBV7-9,CASSSGQNPISNQPQHF
TRBJ2-7,-,18,TRBV15,CATSPRTSGRLTSYEQYF
TRBJ1-2,-,12,TRBV6-5,CASAGSTYGYTF
TRBJ2-2,-,13,TRBV2,CASSEDLYWELFF
TRBJ1-5,-,15,TRBV30,CAWSVAGASNQPQHF
TRBJ1-2,few,12,TRBV30,CAWNPGEYGYTF
TRBJ1-1,-,15,TRBV6-4,CASRKEARGNTEAFF
TRBJ2-7,-,19,TRBV23-1,CASSQCTPTASGDLYEQYF
TRBJ1-2,-,14,TRBV10-3,CAISEATKNYGYTF
TRBJ2-7,once,13,TRBV7-8,CATQPLGRLEQYF
TRBJ2-2,-,15,TRBV5-1,CASSLVSLEFEELFF
TRBJ1-2,-,16,TRBV6-5,CASSYHGDSLGYGYTF
TRBJ2-5,-,13,TRBV10-3,CAISSQAQETQYF
TRBJ2-7,-,13,TRBV7-2,CASSLDGSYEQYF
TRBJ2-5,-,13,TRBV14,CASSQEIRETQYF
TRBJ2-3,-,16,TRBV7-2,CASSQRVAGAPDTQYF
TRBJ1-1,-,15,TRBV19,CASSIGTGVGSEAFF
TRBJ2-1,-,13,TRBV9,CASSSPNYNEQFF
TRBJ2-1,-,16,TRBV4-1,CASSQGTGRAYNEQFF
TRBJ2-7,few,14,TRBV2,CASTRQGHSYEQYF
TRBJ2-1,once,14,TRBV29-1,CSVVASGAYNEQFF
TRBJ2-1,-,16,TRBV5-4,CASTARGGNGYNEQFF
TRBJ2-7,-,14,TRBV19,CASSAPGLAYEQYF
TRBJ1-5,-,15,TRBV2,CASSEADYSNQPQHF
TRBJ2-5,-,16,TRBV29-1,CSVEDPTWTGQETQYF
TRBJ1-1,-,14,TRBV7-2,CASSKDRENTEAFF
TRBJ2-1,once,16,TRBV4-2,CASSQDPDSGRAEQFF
TRBJ2-1,once,16,TRBV11-3,CASSSVWRETHNEQFF
TRBJ2-1,-,12,TRBV2,CASMDRYNEQFF
TRBJ2-5,-,13,TRBV11-2,CASSLDTEETQYF
TRBJ2-7,-,13,TRBV29-1,CSVAEIQGYEQYF
TRBJ1-1,-,14,TRBV2,CASRDREGITEAFF
TRBJ2-7,-,15,TRBV4-3,CASSHGYRESYEQYF
TRBJ2-1,-,11,TRBV6-5,CASSPGLEQFF
TRBJ1-2,-,14,TRBV11-2,CASRRAGTGNGYTF
TRBJ1-4,-,15,TRBV5-5,CASSLARGQNEKLFF
TRBJ2-3,-,16,TRBV7-6,CASSLGVGEGTDTQYF
TRBJ2-2,-,16,TRBV5-6,CASSDMGLVNTGELFF
TRBJ2-7,-,14,TRBV7-9,CASSPAGDGYEQYF
TRBJ1-2,once,11,TRBV2,CASSVNYGYTF
TRBJ2-1,once,15,TRBV7-3,CASSGTSGVYNEQFF
TRBJ2-7,-,15,TRBV5-1,CASNLLGQQLYEQYF
TRBJ1-4,-,15,TRBV9,CASSDTGGLSEKLFF
TRBJ2-7,once,15,TRBV9,CASSQGTGGPYEQYF
TRBJ1-5,once,13,TRBV29-1,CSVAQGEFQPQHF
TRBJ1-3,-,14,TRBV11-2,CASSPDRGRNTIYF
TRBJ1-5,-,15,TRBV16,CASSQSDRSNQPQHF
TRBJ2-3,-,14,TRBV19,CASTLTSATDTQYF